This T cell receptor (beta chain) was captured by sequencing in a study of T cells in Graves' hyperthyroidism and ophthalmopathy. Patients between 18 and 65 years old had hyperthyroidism, newly diagnosed and lasting under 2 months. From RNA transcripts, TCR beta CDR3 regions were amplified. The HTBI primer set drove a first-round RT-PCR of the TCR CDR3. MiXCR, run by TCRdb on the multiplex PCR reads, gives a single entry per CDR3 protein. The sample yields approximately 590,000 distinct CDR3 sequences, roughly 14% seen once. Sequenced material: blood. This TCR derives from a woman under 40 with Graves' hyperthyroidism.

CDR3 sequence reads: CASSFPGLAGGPEEQYF. The CDR3 DNA sequence: TGTGCCAGCAGTTTCCCGGGACTAGCGGGAGGGCCTGAGGAGCAGTACTTC. The chain recombines TRBV12-3 or TRBV12-4 with TRBJ2-7; 16 bases agree with TRBD2. This CDR3 comprises 17 residues. Unmatched junction bases numbered 9, after V lost 3 bases and J lost 7 bases.